Listed here are 18 T cell receptor beta chains from one sample, sequenced in a study of blood T cells in healthy people across ages (dated by TCRdb to the mid-2010s). The library was produced with 5' RACE. The listed sequencing device is Illumina HiSeq 2500. A second roughly 6 to 11 cycle PCR used a sample-barcoded 5' primer and a J-beta primer mix. In TCRdb, the public reads were trimmed at Q25 with fastp and aligned with MiXCR, with productive beta chains retained. Rows merge per CDR3 protein into single entries with the most common DNA and genes. The sample table shows fewer than 1,200,000 distinct CDR3 sequences, and less than 25% are seen once. The ten largest clones add up to about 0.69% of the sample. These same records also appear under a second study, on T cells of mothers and their children.

Sequenced: blood. The receptors shown here come from a girl aged 2 to 9 in good health.

This clonotype was recorded a few times. V is TRBV5-4 and J is TRBJ2-3; the match to TRBD2 covers 9 bases. Germline V gives CDR1 SGHNT, CDR2 YYREEE (reference sequence). The CDR3 is 14 amino acids. J lost 8 bases, V lost 4 bases, and 8 bases had no gene match. The CDR3 is CASSNLTSGATQYF. The CDR3 DNA reads TGTGCCAGCAGCAACCTGACTAGCGGAGCTACGCAGTATTTT.

The chain recombines TRBV12-3 or TRBV12-4 with TRBJ2-5; D possibly uses TRBD1 or TRBD2 (5 bases each). The CDR3 is 18 amino acids. Trimming removed 2 bases from V and 0 bases from J, with 19 bases in between. The CDR3 spells CASSLHLNPGAYQETQYF. In DNA form, the CDR3 reads TGTGCCAGCAGTTTACACCTGAACCCCGGGGCGTACCAAGAGACCCAGTACTTC.

V usage is TRBV11-2 and J usage is TRBJ1-2; the D is unclear. Trimming stripped 1 base from V and 6 bases from J, with 18 bases between. The length of the CDR3 is 16 residues. Germline V gene data show CDR1 as SGHAT and CDR2 as FQNNGV. CDR3 bases: TGTGCCAGCAGCTTAGGGGTTCTTCGCTTCCCACATGGCTACACCTTC. This translates into CASSLGVLRFPHGYTF.

The chain combines TRBV6-2 or TRBV6-3 with TRBJ2-7; D unclear. Trimming took 2 bases from V and 7 from J, leaving 9 bases between them. CDR1 is MNHEY, CDR2 SVGEGT, per germline. The CDR3 runs 12 residues. The CDR3 loop reads CASSYPIPEQYF. DNA for the CDR3: TGTGCCAGCAGTTACCCTATCCCGGAGCAGTACTTC.

A few counts support this clonotype. V and J are TRBV15 and TRBJ2-7, with D perhaps TRBD2 (7 bases). This CDR3 has 13 residues. The V end lost 8 bases, the J end lost 3 bases, and 14 bases lay between the germline ends. Germline V CDR1 and CDR2: LNHNV, YYDKDF (reference sequence). The CDR3 DNA reads as TGTGCCACCGGGAGGGGGTTCGGCTACGAGCAGTACTTC. Encoded protein: CATGRGFGYEQYF.

The chain combines TRBV20-1 with TRBJ1-1, with 8 bases lining up with TRBD1. From germline, CDR1 is DFQATT and CDR2 SNEGSKA (reference sequence). CDR3 size: 18 residues. The ends lost 5 bases at V and 6 bases at J; junction bases unmatched: 23. The CDR3 nucleotides read TGCAGTGCTGGGAAAATACTTCCGGACAGGGCCTTATGGCCTGAAGCTTTCTTT. The encoded protein is CSAGKILPDRALWPEAFF.

J is TRBJ1-5 and V is TRBV7-6; possibly TRBD1 for D (5 bases). Germline CDR1 SGHVS, CDR2 FNYEAQ. The CDR3 runs 14 residues. Trimming cost V 4 bases and J 7 bases, with 14 bases left between them. The CDR3 sequence is CASSSRDGGQPQHF. CDR3 DNA sequence: TGTGCCAGCAGCTCCCGGGACGGCGGGCAGCCCCAGCATTTT.

The sample holds a few counts of this clonotype. The CDR3 sequence: CASSETLDWGADTQYF. The DNA for the CDR3 is TGTGCCAGCAGTGAAACCCTGGACTGGGGGGCAGATACGCAGTATTTT. The V gene is TRBV25-1, the J gene TRBJ2-3; D is perhaps TRBD2 (6 bases). This CDR3 comprises 16 residues. V dropped 2 bases and J dropped 4 bases, with 16 bases sitting between them. Germline V CDR1 and CDR2: MGHDK, SYGVNS.

In its sample, this clonotype was seen a few times. The rearrangement joins TRBV20-1 to TRBJ2-2; D may be TRBD1 (5 bases). The CDR3 is 14 residues long. Germline CDR1 and CDR2: DFQATT and SNEGSKA (reference sequence). V shed 2 bases and J shed 4 bases, with 11 bases lying between them. CDR3 in DNA: TGCAGTGCTAGAATGTTACAGGCCACCGGGGAGCTGTTTTTT. Residues: CSARMLQATGELFF.

The rearrangement joins TRBV11-2 to TRBJ2-1; 11 positions match TRBD2. Trimming at V came to 8 bases and at J to 8 bases, leaving 8 bases not matched to a gene. Germline V gene sequence: CDR1 SGHAT, CDR2 FQNNGV. CDR3 length: 14 residues. DNA for the CDR3: TGTGCCAGCCCCAAGACTAGCGGGGAACATGAGCAGTTCTTC. Its translation is CASPKTSGEHEQFF.

This clonotype appeared a few times. V usage is TRBV7-2 and J usage is TRBJ1-5; 7 bases align to TRBD1. This CDR3 is 14 amino acids long. In germline, CDR1 is SGHTA, CDR2 FQGNSA. The trim removed 5 bases at V and 6 bases at J, leaving 7 bases unmatched. CDR3 sequence: CASSEGAPFQPQHF. CDR3 bases: TGTGCCAGCAGCGAGGGGGCCCCCTTTCAGCCCCAGCATTTT.

The chain joins TRBV11-2 to TRBJ2-1; 12 nucleotides line up with TRBD2. Germline V gives CDR1 SGHAT, CDR2 FQNNGV. V was pared by 0 bases and J by 9 bases, with 24 bases of the junction left unmatched. This CDR3 region has 22 residues. The CDR3 DNA sequence: TGTGCCAGCAGCTTAGAGATGAAGGAGCTAGCGGGAGGGCCTTATCTTCGGGGTGAGCAGTTCTTC. It encodes CASSLEMKELAGGPYLRGEQFF.

This clonotype has only a few counts. This chain links TRBV6-2 or TRBV6-3 with TRBJ2-1; D might be TRBD1 (6 bases). The length of the CDR3 is 15 residues. Germline CDR1 MNHEY, CDR2 SVGEGT. V lost 6 bases, J lost 4 bases, and 16 bases lay in between. The CDR3 loop is CASSLLDGQYNEQFF. CDR3 nucleotides: TGTGCCAGCAGCCTCCTCGACGGACAGTACAATGAGCAGTTCTTC.

This clonotype turned up a few times. The chain carries TRBV29-1 and TRBJ2-7, with 7 bases identical to TRBD2. The junction had 9 bases not matched to a gene; V was cut back by 6 bases and J by 1 base. Germline V gene data show CDR1 as SQVTM and CDR2 as ANQGSEA. This CDR3 spans 14 amino acids. The CDR3 loop reads CSVQTSGISYEQYF. For the CDR3, the DNA is TGCAGCGTCCAAACGAGCGGGATATCCTACGAGCAGTACTTC.

This clonotype was picked up a small number of times. V gene TRBV10-3 combines with J gene TRBJ1-5; D is unresolved. The CDR3 is made up of 16 amino acids. Trimming pared 0 bases from V and 1 base from J, leaving 10 bases between. From germline, CDR1 is ENHRY and CDR2 SYGVKD. In DNA form, the CDR3 reads TGTGCCATCAGTGAGTCCTGGGTCGGGAGCAATCAGCCCCAGCATTTT. Protein product: CAISESWVGSNQPQHF.

The gene calls are TRBV6-1 and TRBJ1-4, with a tentative D call TRBD1 (5 bases). The CDR3 extends over 14 amino acids. Between the trimmed V and J ends, which lost 11 bases and 5 bases, there was a span of 18 bases. Germline V gene sequence: CDR1 MNHNS, CDR2 SASEGT. In DNA, the CDR3 is TGTGCCGCCCGAAACCCCCAGGGAAATGAAAAACTGTTTTTT. It encodes CAARNPQGNEKLFF.

This clonotype was detected only a few times. The chain carries TRBV25-1 and TRBJ2-5; D is unresolved. CDR1 and CDR2 from the germline V gene are MGHDK and SYGVNS. The ends were cut back, 2 bases at V and 4 bases at J, with 8 bases in the middle. CDR3 length: 13 amino acids. In DNA, the CDR3 is TGTGCCAGCAGTGAAGGGTTAAGAGAGACCCAGTACTTC. Its translation: CASSEGLRETQYF.

This clonotype was counted once. This likely comes from a read error, as the CDR3 has no conserved phenylalanine or tryptophan at its end. The chain is built from TRBV20-1 and TRBJ1-2; 8 positions match TRBD1. CDR1 DFQATT and CDR2 SNEGSKA come from the germline V gene (reference sequence). V gave up 4 bases and J gave up 4 bases; unmatched junction bases: 2. The CDR3 is 12 residues long. The CDR3 reads CSATGGGYGYTC. CDR3 sequence (DNA): TGCAGTGCTACAGGGGGCGGCTATGGCTACACCTGC.